These 31 T cell receptor beta chains originate from one sample sequenced in a study of T cells in Graves' hyperthyroidism and ophthalmopathy. Amplification of TCR beta CDR3 regions was performed using RNA transcripts as template. The TCR CDR3 first-round RT-PCR relied on the HTBI primer set. TCRdb fed the multiplex PCR reads into MiXCR, producing one record per CDR3 protein. The sample records around 35,000 distinct CDR3 sequences, around 50% being singletons. Sequencing used blood. These TCRs come from a man aged 40-55 years with Graves' ophthalmopathy.

In this sample, this clonotype turned up many times. This chain joins TRBV5-1 and TRBJ2-7, with 9 bases fitting TRBD1. The V segment lost 2 bases and the J segment 3 bases; nucleotides outside the gene matches: 3. The CDR3 is 14 amino acids. The germline gives CDR1 SGHRS, CDR2 YFSETQ. The CDR3 protein is CASSLRQGGYEQYF. CDR3 sequence (DNA): TGCGCCAGCAGCTTACGACAGGGGGGCTACGAGCAGTACTTC.

The V call is TRBV7-9, the J call TRBJ1-1, with 7 bases lining up with TRBD1. In germline, CDR1 is SEHNR, CDR2 FQNEAQ (reference sequence). The ends lost 5 bases at V and 7 bases at J; junction bases unmatched: 10. The CDR3 extends over 14 amino acids. CDR3 sequence (DNA): TGTGCCAGCAGCCGGCCGACAGGGCGTAGTGAAGCTTTCTTT. Translating it yields CASSRPTGRSEAFF.

The sample holds many counts of this clonotype. The J gene is TRBJ1-1, the V gene TRBV5-1; 10 bases match TRBD1. V was clipped by 3 bases and J by 5 bases; unmatched bases: 4. The CDR3 is made up of 14 amino acids. Germline values: CDR1 SGHRS, CDR2 YFSETQ. The DNA of the CDR3 is TGCGCCAGCAGCTCGGGACAGGGGAAAACTGAAGCTTTCTTT. Its translation is CASSSGQGKTEAFF.

The CDR3 spells CASARTGDQPQHF. The CDR3 DNA reads as TGCGCCAGCGCACGAACAGGGGATCAGCCCCAGCATTTT. The chain has TRBV10-1 and TRBJ1-5, with 7 bases matching TRBD1. The CDR3 is made up of 13 amino acids. The V gene end was trimmed by 8 bases and the J gene end by 5 bases; junction bases not matched to a gene: 6. Germline values: CDR1 WNHNN, CDR2 SYGVQD (reference sequence).

This clonotype has at least ten counts. The chain combines TRBV19 with TRBJ1-5, with D unclear. CDR1 and CDR2 from the germline V gene are LNHDA and SQIVND (reference sequence). V was shortened by 5 bases and J by 2 bases, with 25 bases between the two germline ends. This CDR3 is built from 19 residues. Here the CDR3 reads CASSPPPGSRIYGNQPQHF. The CDR3 region has the DNA TGTGCCAGTAGTCCTCCGCCGGGGAGTAGGATTTACGGCAATCAGCCCCAGCATTTT.

In its sample, this clonotype is medium-sized. This chain joins TRBV12-3 or TRBV12-4 and TRBJ2-3; D uncertain. V gave up 7 bases and J gave up 0 bases, with 8 bases separating them. The length of the CDR3 is 13 residues. Written as DNA, the CDR3 is TGTGCCAGCACCCCACCTAGCACAGATACGCAGTATTTT. Protein sequence: CASTPPSTDTQYF.

This clonotype was seen ten or more times. V usage is TRBV5-4 and J usage is TRBJ2-1; TRBD2 agrees at 7 bases. CDR3 length: 14 amino acids. The trim removed 2 bases at V and 7 bases at J, leaving 6 bases unmatched. Germline loops: CDR1 SGHNT, CDR2 YYREEE (reference sequence). The CDR3 DNA is TGTGCCAGCAGCTTCAGCGCGGGAGATAATGAGCAGTTCTTC. Residues: CASSFSAGDNEQFF.

This clonotype was seen ten or more times. This rearrangement joins TRBV6-6 to TRBJ2-7; 7 bases fit TRBD2. V was pared by 3 bases and J by 1 base, with 24 bases of the junction left unmatched. Germline V lookup: CDR1 MNHNY, CDR2 SVGAGI (reference sequence). CDR3 size: 21 residues. The CDR3 bases are TGTGCCAGCAGTTATTTCCCCACTAGCGCCCGGACTACTAGGGGTTCCTACGAGCAGTACTTC. This codes for CASSYFPTSARTTRGSYEQYF.

The chain uses TRBV20-1 and TRBJ1-6, with 9 bases fitting TRBD1. CDR1 is DFQATT and CDR2 is SNEGSKA in the germline V gene (reference sequence). Trimming cost V 5 bases and J 6 bases; bases outside gene matches: 8. This CDR3 has 15 amino acids. The CDR3 region has the DNA TGCAGTGCTTCCCTATCGACAGGGGGTAATTCACCCCTCCACTTT. Translation gives CSASLSTGGNSPLHF.

This clonotype was picked up many times. The chain is built from TRBV28 and TRBJ2-7, with D perhaps assigned TRBD1 or TRBD2 (5 bases each). Germline assignment: CDR1 MDHEN and CDR2 SYDVKM. With 7 bases removed from V and 2 bases from J, the gap between germline ends came to 12 bases. This CDR3 contains 13 residues. CDR3 residues: CASTHPGPYEQYF. The CDR3 DNA is TGTGCCAGCACCCACCCGGGGCCCTACGAGCAGTACTTC.

This clonotype occurred many times. The genes are TRBV19 and TRBJ1-5, with D hard to call. The CDR3 runs to 14 residues. V was clipped by 1 base and J by 4 bases, with 8 bases between them. Germline V gene lookup returns CDR1 LNHDA and CDR2 SQIVND (reference sequence). The CDR3 is CASSIATENQPQHF. The CDR3 nucleotides are TGTGCCAGTAGTATAGCTACAGAGAATCAGCCCCAGCATTTT.

The J gene is TRBJ2-2, the V gene TRBV9, with D uncertain. The CDR3 spans 13 residues. V lost 0 bases to trimming and J lost 8 bases, with 8 bases between them. Germline CDR1 SGDLS, CDR2 YYNGEE. The CDR3: CASSVAMRGELFF. The CDR3 coding sequence is TGTGCCAGCAGCGTAGCCATGAGGGGGGAGCTGTTTTTT.

Comment on this clonotype: The DNA is omitted, as the CDR3 cannot be located on it reliably, and the CDR3 follows TCRdb's listing. J is TRBJ1-2 and V is TRBV28. Germline V lookup: CDR1 MDHEN, CDR2 SYDVKM. Termini included, the CDR3 measures 18 amino acids. The CDR3: CASSLSRGGEKLFFGYTF.

The rearrangement joins TRBV2 to TRBJ1-2, with 11 bases lining up with TRBD1. J was trimmed by 5 bases and V by 3 bases; bases with no gene match: 5. This CDR3 spans 15 amino acids. Germline loops: CDR1 SNHLY, CDR2 FYNNEI. CDR3 coding DNA: TGTGCCAGCAGTGAGAAGGGACAGGGGGAATATGGCTACACCTTC. Translated, it gives CASSEKGQGEYGYTF.

This clonotype is termed medium-sized. The chain uses TRBV20-1 and TRBJ2-7, with D possibly being TRBD1 (6 bases). V lost 3 bases and J 0 bases, leaving 9 bases between the germline ends. The CDR3 spans 13 residues. Per germline, CDR1 DFQATT and CDR2 SNEGSKA (reference sequence). CDR3 coding DNA: TGCAGTGCTAGTCAGGGGAGCTCCTACGAGCAGTACTTC. It yields the protein CSASQGSSYEQYF.

This clonotype appeared many times. CDR3 loop: CASSQDSQVYNEQFF. The DNA for the CDR3 is TGTGCCAGCAGCCAAGATTCCCAGGTTTACAATGAGCAGTTCTTC. V is TRBV3-1 and J is TRBJ2-1, with unresolved D. Looked up from germline, CDR1 is LGHDT and CDR2 is YNNKEL (reference sequence). The CDR3 runs to 15 residues. The V and J ends lost 0 bases and 4 bases respectively, with 10 bases between them.

This clonotype was seen ten or more times. The gene calls are TRBV2 and TRBJ2-1; possibly TRBD2 for D (5 bases). Germline lookup yields CDR1 SNHLY and CDR2 FYNNEI. The CDR3 covers 13 residues. The V end lost 11 bases, the J end lost 11 bases, and 22 bases lay between the germline ends. The CDR3 is CASDPGLNNKQFF. The CDR3 DNA reads TGTGCCTCCGACCCCGGACTGAATAATAAGCAGTTCTTC.

This clonotype showed up many times. V is TRBV2 and J is TRBJ1-5; maybe TRBD1 (5 bases). Between the trimmed V and J ends, which lost 5 bases and 3 bases, there was a span of 17 bases. The CDR3 runs 16 residues. Looked up from germline, CDR1 is SNHLY and CDR2 is FYNNEI. This CDR3 reads CASSPRSGGFNQPQHF. For the CDR3, the DNA is TGTGCCAGCAGTCCGAGGTCCGGGGGGTTCAATCAGCCCCAGCATTTT.

This clonotype has at least ten counts. This chain links TRBV3-1 with TRBJ2-6; D perhaps matches TRBD1 (5 bases). The V end lost 4 bases, the J end lost 0 bases, and 10 bases lay between the germline ends. Looked up from germline, CDR1 is LGHDT and CDR2 is YNNKEL (reference sequence). CDR3 size: 16 residues. This CDR3 reads CASSPSGSSGANVLTF. Here the CDR3 DNA reads TGTGCCAGCAGCCCCTCAGGGTCCTCTGGGGCCAACGTCCTGACTTTC.

This clonotype occurred many times. The rearrangement links TRBV7-2 to TRBJ2-7; TRBD2 is a possible D gene (6 bases). The CDR3 runs 14 residues. Trimming removed 5 bases from V and 2 bases from J, with 13 bases in between. The germline V gene encodes CDR1 SGHTA and CDR2 FQGNSA. CDR3 DNA: TGTGCCAGCAGCCCGGGACTGGGTCCCTACGAGCAGTACTTC. Amino acid sequence: CASSPGLGPYEQYF.

This clonotype has at least ten counts. The chain's CDR3 is CASRGTYDDEQYF. In DNA form, the CDR3 reads TGTGCCAGCAGAGGGACTTACGACGACGAGCAGTACTTC. The chain couples TRBV28 to TRBJ2-7; perhaps TRBD2 as D (6 bases). With 6 bases removed from V and 5 bases from J, the gap between germline ends came to 14 bases. This CDR3 comprises 13 residues. Germline lookup yields CDR1 MDHEN and CDR2 SYDVKM.

Regarding this clonotype: The CDR3 ends on some other residue instead of the conserved phenylalanine or tryptophan, so this is likely a read error. The chain recombines TRBV5-6 with TRBJ1-3; D remains ambiguous. Germline V gene sequence: CDR1 SGHDT, CDR2 YYEEEE. The CDR3 is 13 residues long. Trimming shortened V by 3 bases and J by 0 bases, and 4 bases separated the two germline ends. CDR3: CASSYGSGNTIYS. The CDR3 DNA reads as TGTGCCAGCAGCTACGGCTCTGGAAACACCATATATTCT.

About this clonotype: At one boundary the junction diverges from the germline segment, which might be a read error. This chain joins TRBV7-9 and TRBJ2-7; 9 bases agree with TRBD2. The CDR3 loop spans 15 amino acids. CDR1 SEHNR and CDR2 FQNEAQ come from the germline V gene (reference sequence). Written as DNA, the CDR3 is TGCGCCAGCAACCCTTTAGCGGGAGTTTCCTACGAGCAGTACTTC. Encoded protein: CASNPLAGVSYEQYF.

This clonotype showed up many times. V gene TRBV9 combines with J gene TRBJ2-2; a possible D gene is TRBD2 (6 bases). Germline lookup yields CDR1 SGDLS and CDR2 YYNGEE. The CDR3 sequence is 17 residues long. The V and J ends lost 0 bases and 7 bases respectively, with 19 bases between them. CDR3 sequence (DNA): TGTGCCAGCAGCGTAGGGTCTCGGGCCGGGGGTGGCGGGGAGCTGTTTTTT. Amino acids: CASSVGSRAGGGGELFF.

This clonotype was seen at least ten times. This chain uses TRBV2 with TRBJ1-3, with 12 bases fitting TRBD1. Germline assignment: CDR1 SNHLY and CDR2 FYNNEI. The CDR3 is 16 amino acids. The junction had 8 bases not matched to a gene; V was cut back by 3 bases and J by 8 bases. The CDR3 sequence is CASSEGGQGAFDTIYF. Written as DNA, the CDR3 is TGTGCCAGCAGTGAGGGGGGACAGGGGGCTTTCGACACCATATATTTT.

The sample holds many counts of this clonotype. The chain recombines TRBV7-2 with TRBJ1-4; possible D gene TRBD1, 6 bases. Trimming removed 3 bases from V and 0 bases from J, with 11 bases in between. Per the germline V gene, CDR1 is SGHTA and CDR2 is FQGNSA. The CDR3 consists of 16 residues. Here the CDR3 reads CASSFQGPATNEKLFF. DNA of the CDR3: TGTGCCAGCAGCTTCCAGGGGCCCGCAACTAATGAAAAACTGTTTTTT.

This clonotype was observed many times. The chain joins TRBV7-3 to TRBJ1-1; D not certain. Germline assignment: CDR1 SGHTA and CDR2 FQGTGA. There are 13 residues in the CDR3. Trimming removed 5 bases at V and 7 bases at J, with 14 bases between. The CDR3 sequence is CASSPQDRVEAFF. As DNA, the CDR3 is TGTGCCAGCAGCCCCCAGGACCGAGTTGAAGCTTTCTTT.

This rearrangement joins TRBV12-5 to TRBJ2-7; TRBD1 might be the D (5 bases). Germline-derived CDR1 and CDR2 are LGHNT and FRNRAP. The ends were cut back, 9 bases at V and 1 base at J, with 16 bases in the middle. This CDR3 is 14 amino acids long. The DNA for the CDR3 is TGTGCTAGGGTCTGGGGCGTGGAATCCTACGAGCAGTACTTC. This codes for CARVWGVESYEQYF.

Remarks on this clonotype: The junction differs from germline at one of its ends, possibly a read error. CDR3 in amino acids: CASSLAGVNTEACF. CDR3 DNA sequence: TGTGCTAGCAGCTTGGCGGGGGTGAACACTGAAGCTTGCTTT. The gene calls are TRBV7-7 and TRBJ1-1; possible D gene TRBD1, 5 bases. CDR3 size: 14 residues. Per the germline V gene, CDR1 is SSHAT and CDR2 is FNYEAQ (reference sequence).

Within the sample, this clonotype is medium-sized (0.01 to 0.1%). The V call is TRBV4-1, the J call TRBJ1-5; tentatively, D is TRBD1 (5 bases). The V gene's germline CDR1 is MGHRA and CDR2 YSYEKL. CDR3 length equals 14 residues. Trimming took 0 bases from V and 2 from J, leaving 5 bases between them. CDR3 DNA: TGCGCCAGCAGCCAAGAGGGGGGCAATCAGCCCCAGCATTTT. Protein: CASSQEGGNQPQHF.

This clonotype was observed many times. The chain uses TRBV7-2 and TRBJ2-2, with D possibly being TRBD1 or TRBD2 (6 bases each). The CDR3 spans 15 residues. The V gene's germline CDR1 is SGHTA and CDR2 FQGNSA. V was shortened by 1 base and J by 4 bases, with 10 bases between the two germline ends. The CDR3 DNA is TGTGCCAGCAGCTTAGAGGGGGGCCGCACCGGGGAGCTGTTTTTT. Its translation is CASSLEGGRTGELFF.